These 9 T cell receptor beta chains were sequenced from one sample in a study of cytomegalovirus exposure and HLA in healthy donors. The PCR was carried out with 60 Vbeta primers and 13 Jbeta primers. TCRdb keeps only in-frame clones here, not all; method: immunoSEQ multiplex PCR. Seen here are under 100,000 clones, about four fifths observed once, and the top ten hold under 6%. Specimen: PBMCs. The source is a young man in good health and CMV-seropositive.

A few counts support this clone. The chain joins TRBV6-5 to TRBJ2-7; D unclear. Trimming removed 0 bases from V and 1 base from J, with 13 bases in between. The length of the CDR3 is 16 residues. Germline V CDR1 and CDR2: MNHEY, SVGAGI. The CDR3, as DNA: TGTGCCAGCAGTTACTCTGGCGGATACTCTTCCTACGAGCAGTACTTC. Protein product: CASSYSGGYSSYEQYF.

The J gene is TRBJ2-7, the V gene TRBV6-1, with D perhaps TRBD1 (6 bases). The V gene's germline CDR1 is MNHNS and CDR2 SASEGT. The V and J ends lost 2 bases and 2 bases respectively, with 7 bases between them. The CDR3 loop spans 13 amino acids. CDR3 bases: TGTGCCAGCAGTGAACAGGGGACCTACGAGCAGTACTTC. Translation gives CASSEQGTYEQYF.

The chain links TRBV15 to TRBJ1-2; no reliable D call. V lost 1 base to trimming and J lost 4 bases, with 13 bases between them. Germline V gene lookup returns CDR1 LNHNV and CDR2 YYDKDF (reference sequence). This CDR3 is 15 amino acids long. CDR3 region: CATSRAFGPSYGYTF. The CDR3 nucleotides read TGTGCCACCAGCAGAGCCTTTGGCCCCAGCTATGGCTACACCTTC.

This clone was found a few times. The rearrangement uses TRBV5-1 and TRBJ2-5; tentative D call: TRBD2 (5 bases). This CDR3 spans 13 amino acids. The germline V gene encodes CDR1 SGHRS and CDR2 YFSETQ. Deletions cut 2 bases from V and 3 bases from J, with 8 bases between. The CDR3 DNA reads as TGCGCCAGCAGCTTAGGGCGGGAAGAGACCCAGTACTTC. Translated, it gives CASSLGREETQYF.

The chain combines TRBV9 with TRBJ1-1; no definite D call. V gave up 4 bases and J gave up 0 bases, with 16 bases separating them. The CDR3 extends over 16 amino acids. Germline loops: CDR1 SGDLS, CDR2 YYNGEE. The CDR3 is CASSPLWQAVNTEAFF. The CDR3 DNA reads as TGTGCCAGCAGCCCCCTGTGGCAGGCCGTGAACACTGAAGCTTTCTTT. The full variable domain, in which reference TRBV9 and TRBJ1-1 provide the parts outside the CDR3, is DSGVTQTPKHLITATGQRVTLRCSPRSGDLSVYWYQQSLDQGLQFLIQYYNGEERAKGNILERFSAQQFPDLHSELNLSSLELGDSALYFCASSPLWQAVNTEAFFGQGTRLTVV.

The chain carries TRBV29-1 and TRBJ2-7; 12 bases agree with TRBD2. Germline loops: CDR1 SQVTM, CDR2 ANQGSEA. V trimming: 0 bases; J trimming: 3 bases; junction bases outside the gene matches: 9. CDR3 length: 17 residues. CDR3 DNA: TGCAGCGTTGAAGATCGTTCCGGGACTAGCGGGTACTACGAGCAGTACTTC. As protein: CSVEDRSGTSGYYEQYF.

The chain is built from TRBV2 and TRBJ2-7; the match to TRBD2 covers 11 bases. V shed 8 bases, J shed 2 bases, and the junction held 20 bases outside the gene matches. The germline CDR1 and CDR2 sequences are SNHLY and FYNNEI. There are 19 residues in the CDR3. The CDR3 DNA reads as TGTGCCAGCCTGACCGACCCGGGACTAGCGGTGAATAGGGCCTACGAGCAGTACTTC. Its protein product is CASLTDPGLAVNRAYEQYF. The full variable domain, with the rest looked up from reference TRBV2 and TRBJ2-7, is EPEVTQTPSHQVTQMGQEVILRCVPISNHLYFYWYRQILGQKVEFLVSFYNNEISEKSEIFDDQFSVERPDGSNFTLKIRSTKLEDSAMYFCASLTDPGLAVNRAYEQYFGPGTRLTVT.

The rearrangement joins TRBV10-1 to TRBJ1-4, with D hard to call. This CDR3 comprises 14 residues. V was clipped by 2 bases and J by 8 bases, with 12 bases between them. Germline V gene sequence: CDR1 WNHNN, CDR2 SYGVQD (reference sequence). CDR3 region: CASSERGMGEKLFF. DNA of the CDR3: TGCGCCAGCAGTGAGCGGGGTATGGGCGAAAAACTGTTTTTT.

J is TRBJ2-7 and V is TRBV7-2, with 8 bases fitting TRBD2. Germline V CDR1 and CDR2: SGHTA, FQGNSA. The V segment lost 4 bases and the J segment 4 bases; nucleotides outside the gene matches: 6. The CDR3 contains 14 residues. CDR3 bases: TGTGCCAGCAGCTCCCGCGGGACTAGTTACGAGCAGTACTTC. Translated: CASSSRGTSYEQYF.